This entry lists 32 T cell receptor beta chains sequenced from one sample in a study of blood T cell repertoires in COVID-19. The protocol was immunoSEQ multiplex PCR, while the TCRdb copy is restricted to in-frame clones and leaves out a portion. The table has roughly 340,000 clones, about 93% seen once. The sample comprised peripheral blood. The receptors come from a woman younger than 30 who had recovered from COVID-19.

The chain is built from TRBV11-2 and TRBJ1-4, with D perhaps matching TRBD1 (5 bases). Trimming stripped 5 bases from V and 8 bases from J, with 21 bases between. The CDR3 runs to 16 residues. Germline values: CDR1 SGHAT, CDR2 FQNNGV. This CDR3 is CASSQSGFEKREKLFF. The CDR3 DNA is TGTGCCAGCAGCCAATCAGGGTTCGAGAAGAGGGAAAAACTGTTTTTT.

V is TRBV9 and J is TRBJ2-3, with TRBD2 as a possible D gene (7 bases). Germline V gene sequence: CDR1 SGDLS, CDR2 YYNGEE. The CDR3 loop spans 14 amino acids. Between the trimmed V and J ends, which lost 1 base and 6 bases, there was a span of 12 bases. CDR3 loop: CASSVKGGTDTQYF. The CDR3 DNA reads TGTGCCAGCAGCGTAAAGGGGGGGACGGATACGCAGTATTTT.

This CDR3 is CAWRGLAGGPGIVNYNEQFF. The CDR3, as DNA: TGTGCCTGGAGAGGACTAGCGGGAGGGCCGGGTATTGTTAACTACAATGAGCAGTTCTTC. This sequence joins TRBV30 and TRBJ2-1; 15 bases align to TRBD2. Per the germline V gene, CDR1 is GTSNPN and CDR2 is SVGIG (reference sequence). J was trimmed by 3 bases and V by 3 bases; bases with no gene match: 15. This CDR3 is built from 20 residues. The full variable domain, completed using reference TRBV30 and TRBJ2-1, is SQTIHQWPATLVQPVGSPLSLECTVEGTSNPNLYWYRQAAGRGLQLLFYSVGIGQISSEVPQNLSASRPQDRQFILSSKKLLLSDSGFYLCAWRGLAGGPGIVNYNEQFFGPGTRLTVL.

The V gene is TRBV11-2, the J gene TRBJ2-5; D perhaps matches TRBD2 (6 bases). Germline V gene lookup returns CDR1 SGHAT and CDR2 FQNNGV. The CDR3 spans 14 residues. Deletions cut 2 bases from V and 5 bases from J, with 12 bases between. CDR3 sequence: CASSLPGVGETQYF. The CDR3 DNA reads as TGTGCCAGCAGCTTACCGGGGGTGGGTGAGACCCAGTACTTC.

A remark on this clone: One end of the junction is discordant with germline, which a read error may explain. J is TRBJ1-1 and V is TRBV27, with 9 bases fitting TRBD1. CDR1 and CDR2 from the germline V gene are MNHEY and SMNVEV (reference sequence). This CDR3 has 13 amino acids. The CDR3 nucleotides are TGTGTCAGCAGTGGACAGGGGCGAACTGAAGCTTTCTTT. Translation: CVSSGQGRTEAFF.

The rearrangement uses TRBV15 and TRBJ2-3, with 10 bases identical to TRBD2. With V trimmed by 6 bases and J by 2 bases, 14 bases remained unmatched. This CDR3 has 18 residues. Germline V gene data show CDR1 as LNHNV and CDR2 as YYDKDF (reference sequence). The CDR3 DNA reads as TGTGCCACCAGAAGCCTTTTCCCACTAGCGGGGCCCACAGATACGCAGTATTTT. Encoded protein: CATRSLFPLAGPTDTQYF.

The J gene is TRBJ2-5, the V gene TRBV5-6; 9 positions match TRBD2. The CDR3 runs 17 residues. From germline, CDR1 is SGHDT and CDR2 YYEEEE. V shed 0 bases, J shed 5 bases, and the junction held 11 bases outside the gene matches. The chain's CDR3 is CASSLEGSGSHGETQYF. The CDR3 coding sequence is TGTGCCAGCAGCTTGGAAGGTAGCGGGAGCCACGGGGAGACCCAGTACTTC.

The chain links TRBV19 to TRBJ1-5, with D tentatively TRBD1 (5 bases). The germline V gene encodes CDR1 LNHDA and CDR2 SQIVND (reference sequence). Trimming shortened V by 5 bases and J by 2 bases, and 16 bases separated the two germline ends. The CDR3 contains 16 residues. CDR3 protein: CASSPPGPGGNQPQHF. The DNA for the CDR3 is TGTGCCAGTAGTCCCCCGGGACCGGGAGGCAATCAGCCCCAGCATTTT.

The chain combines TRBV7-8 with TRBJ1-4, with 7 bases identical to TRBD1. Trimming cost V 11 bases and J 6 bases; bases outside gene matches: 18. Germline assignment: CDR1 SGHVS and CDR2 FQNEAQ. This CDR3 comprises 16 residues. CDR3 residues: CASTGTERPKDEKLFF. CDR3 DNA: TGTGCCTCCACCGGGACAGAGAGACCTAAGGATGAAAAACTGTTTTTT. Supplemented by reference TRBV7-8 and TRBJ1-4, the full variable domain reads GAGVSQSPRYKVAKRGQDVALRCDPISGHVSLFWYQQALGQGPEFLTYFQNEAQLDKSGLPSDRFFAERPEGSVSTLKIQRTQQEDSAVYLCASTGTERPKDEKLFFGSGTQLSVL.

The chain carries TRBV30 and TRBJ2-7, with 9 nucleotides matching TRBD2. Trimming cost V 5 bases and J 6 bases; bases outside gene matches: 14. The CDR3 spans 15 residues. Germline assignment: CDR1 GTSNPN and CDR2 SVGIG (reference sequence). CDR3: CAWAGRTGAGGEQYV. The CDR3 DNA sequence: TGTGCCTGGGCCGGCAGGACGGGAGCGGGGGGCGAGCAGTACGTC.

The chain combines TRBV18 with TRBJ1-2; 7 bases fit TRBD1. The V and J ends lost 3 bases and 1 base, in that order; junction bases with no gene match: 8. Germline V gene sequence: CDR1 KGHSH, CDR2 LQKENI. The CDR3 has 16 residues. The CDR3 DNA follows: TGTGCCAGCTCACCTCAACCGGGACAGCTTAACTATGGCTACACCTTC. This translates into CASSPQPGQLNYGYTF.

V usage is TRBV10-2 and J usage is TRBJ2-1; 8 bases are a match to TRBD2. Germline loops: CDR1 WSHSY, CDR2 SAAADI. The ends lost 2 bases at V and 4 bases at J; junction bases unmatched: 10. This CDR3 has 17 residues. The DNA of the CDR3 is TGCGCCAGCAGTGAGCCGGGGGGGGTAATTATATACAATGAGCAGTTCTTC. As protein: CASSEPGGVIIYNEQFF.

This chain links TRBV19 with TRBJ1-5, with TRBD1 as a possible D gene (5 bases). The germline CDR1 and CDR2 sequences are LNHDA and SQIVND (reference sequence). Trimming pared 5 bases from V and 2 bases from J, leaving 13 bases between. This CDR3 is built from 15 residues. This CDR3 is CASSPFGGGNQPQHF. CDR3 nucleotides: TGTGCCAGTAGTCCATTCGGGGGGGGCAATCAGCCCCAGCATTTT.

The chain couples TRBV6-2 or TRBV6-3 to TRBJ2-4; unclear D gene. The CDR3 consists of 13 residues. Trimming cost V 2 bases and J 6 bases, with 8 bases left between them. CDR1 and CDR2 from the germline V gene are MNHEY and SVGEGT. The CDR3 is CASSYAGLNIQYF. For the CDR3, the DNA is TGTGCCAGCAGTTACGCTGGCCTAAACATTCAGTACTTC.

The chain combines TRBV7-6 with TRBJ2-3; D unresolved. The germline V gene encodes CDR1 SGHVS and CDR2 FNYEAQ. This CDR3 is 14 amino acids long. V shed 5 bases and J shed 2 bases, with 11 bases lying between them. This CDR3 reads CASSIRYPTDTQYF. As DNA, the CDR3 is TGTGCCAGCAGCATCAGGTACCCCACAGATACGCAGTATTTT.

This sequence joins TRBV6-5 and TRBJ1-1; 8 bases are shared with TRBD1. The germline CDR1 and CDR2 sequences are MNHEY and SVGAGI. This CDR3 comprises 14 residues. The J segment lost 1 base and the V segment lost 6 bases, leaving 4 bases of the junction unmatched. The DNA for the CDR3 is TGTGCCAGCAGGAAGGACAGGGCGAACACTGAAGCTTTCTTT. It translates to CASRKDRANTEAFF.

V and J are TRBV6-6 and TRBJ1-2; 8 bases are a match to TRBD1. Germline assignment: CDR1 MNHNY and CDR2 SVGAGI (reference sequence). The ends lost 2 bases at V and 2 bases at J; junction bases unmatched: 4. This CDR3 is built from 15 residues. The CDR3, as DNA: TGTGCCAGCAGTTACATAGGACAGGGAAACTATGGCTACACCTTC. Residues: CASSYIGQGNYGYTF.

This chain links TRBV6-5 with TRBJ2-1, with 8 nucleotides matching TRBD2. Germline CDR1 MNHEY, CDR2 SVGAGI. V shed 4 bases, J shed 5 bases, and the junction held 7 bases outside the gene matches. CDR3 size: 15 residues. The CDR3: CASSSFSGGDNEQFF. CDR3 bases: TGTGCCAGCAGTTCCTTTTCGGGAGGGGACAATGAGCAGTTCTTC.

The genes are TRBV3-1 (or the pseudogene TRBV3-2) and TRBJ1-3; D may be TRBD1 (5 bases). This CDR3 is 16 amino acids long. With 7 bases removed from V and 2 bases from J, the gap between germline ends came to 18 bases. Germline V CDR1 and CDR2: LGHDT, YNNKEL (reference sequence). The DNA of the CDR3 is TGTGCCAGCACCAGGTTTCTCAGGGTCGCTGGAAACACCATATATTTT. This translates into CASTRFLRVAGNTIYF.

CDR3 loop: CASSSPSRDSYGYTF. The CDR3 nucleotides read TGTGCCAGCAGCTCCCCAAGTCGGGACAGCTATGGCTACACCTTC. The chain is built from TRBV5-4 and TRBJ1-2, with 7 nucleotides matching TRBD1. This CDR3 comprises 15 residues. The trim removed 3 bases at V and 4 bases at J, leaving 9 bases unmatched. The germline V gene encodes CDR1 SGHNT and CDR2 YYREEE (reference sequence).

V and J are TRBV6-1 and TRBJ1-5; D may be TRBD1 (5 bases). V was shortened by 1 base and J by 6 bases, with 7 bases between the two germline ends. CDR3 length: 13 amino acids. The germline V gene has CDR1 MNHNS and CDR2 SASEGT. The CDR3 DNA follows: TGTGCCAGCAGTGAAGTCAGGGTTCAGCCCCAGCATTTT. Its protein is CASSEVRVQPQHF.

This chain links TRBV3-1 (or the pseudogene TRBV3-2) with TRBJ1-2; maybe TRBD1 (5 bases). The V and J ends lost 6 bases and 5 bases respectively, with 16 bases between them. Germline-derived CDR1 and CDR2 are LGHDT and YNNKEL (reference sequence). This CDR3 has 14 amino acids. The CDR3 reads CASRKGADFYGYTF. The CDR3 bases are TGTGCCAGCAGAAAAGGGGCAGATTTTTATGGCTACACCTTC.

The chain uses TRBV2 and TRBJ1-5, with D perhaps matching TRBD1 (5 bases). Germline lookup yields CDR1 SNHLY and CDR2 FYNNEI. The ends were cut back, 6 bases at V and 4 bases at J, with 13 bases in the middle. This CDR3 contains 14 residues. The CDR3 sequence is CASRGDSLNQPQHF. The CDR3 DNA reads as TGTGCCAGCAGGGGGGACTCTTTAAATCAGCCCCAGCATTTT.

This chain joins TRBV19 and TRBJ1-2; D perhaps matches TRBD1 (5 bases). The CDR3 is 13 amino acids. V lost 4 bases, J lost 8 bases, and 14 bases lay in between. Looked up from germline, CDR1 is LNHDA and CDR2 is SQIVND (reference sequence). CDR3 loop: CASSSREALGYTF. The CDR3 nucleotides read TGTGCCAGTAGTAGCAGGGAGGCTCTAGGCTACACCTTC.

This clone was seen more than once but under ten times. V and J are TRBV6-2 or TRBV6-3 and TRBJ1-2; 8 bases agree with TRBD1. This CDR3 has 14 amino acids. The germline V gene encodes CDR1 MNHEY and CDR2 SVGEGT. Unmatched junction bases numbered 8, after V lost 5 bases and J lost 6 bases. The DNA for the CDR3 is TGTGCCAGCAGTGCCGCAGGGGGCGCCCATGGCTACACCTTC. It is translated as CASSAAGGAHGYTF.

This clone is a singleton in its sample. The chain employs TRBV6-2 or TRBV6-3 and TRBJ1-2; D not certain. Germline V gene lookup returns CDR1 MNHEY and CDR2 SVGEGT. V was cut by 0 bases and J by 3 bases, with 8 bases left in between. This CDR3 contains 14 residues. CDR3 sequence reads: CASSYSRLYYGYTF. The CDR3 DNA follows: TGTGCCAGCAGTTACTCGAGGCTCTACTATGGCTACACCTTC.

The V call is TRBV21-1, the J call TRBJ1-2; TRBD1 is the table's D call and was not checked against the DNA. TRBV21-1 is a known pseudogene. The CDR3 spans 14 residues. Here the CDR3 DNA reads TGTGCCAGCAGCAAAGATAACATAAACTATGGCTACACCTTC. The encoded protein is CASSKDNINYGYTF.

The gene calls are TRBV5-6 and TRBJ2-7, with D maybe TRBD2 (6 bases). The V gene's germline CDR1 is SGHDT and CDR2 YYEEEE. V shed 3 bases and J shed 3 bases, with 13 bases lying between them. The CDR3 extends over 14 amino acids. The CDR3 DNA follows: TGTGCCAGCAGCTCTACGGAGGGCCACTACGAGCAGTACGTC. This gives the protein CASSSTEGHYEQYV.

V usage is TRBV28 and J usage is TRBJ1-2; 10 nucleotides align to TRBD1. The CDR3 is 14 amino acids. The junction had 3 bases not matched to a gene; V was cut back by 2 bases and J by 6 bases. The germline V gene has CDR1 MDHEN and CDR2 SYDVKM. The CDR3 here is CASSLGTGENGYTF. CDR3 in DNA: TGTGCCAGCAGTTTAGGGACAGGGGAGAATGGCTACACCTTC.

This clone was recorded once. The chain links TRBV4-3 to TRBJ1-5; TRBD1 matches at 8 bases. This CDR3 spans 21 amino acids. V gave up 0 bases and J gave up 0 bases; unmatched junction bases: 16. CDR1 is LGHNA and CDR2 is YSLEER in the germline V gene. DNA for the CDR3: TGCGCCAGCAGCCAAGATTTAATTGGACAGGGCCGTTTCGGTAGCAATCAGCCCCAGCATTTT. Translating it yields CASSQDLIGQGRFGSNQPQHF.

The chain carries TRBV4-3 and TRBJ1-2; D call uncertain. Germline V gene data show CDR1 as LGHNA and CDR2 as YSLEER. V dropped 0 bases and J dropped 8 bases, with 25 bases sitting between them. CDR3 size: 18 residues. DNA of the CDR3: TGCGCCAGCAGCCAAGATGCGCTCCTCGGCAGGTTCGCTCAAGGCTACACCTTC. It is translated as CASSQDALLGRFAQGYTF.

V and J are TRBV5-6 and TRBJ2-1, with a tentative D call TRBD1 (5 bases). The V end lost 0 bases, the J end lost 4 bases, and 11 bases lay between the germline ends. The CDR3 is 15 residues long. Germline CDR1 and CDR2: SGHDT and YYEEEE. The CDR3 protein is CASSLGAGNYNEQFF. The CDR3, as DNA: TGTGCCAGCAGCTTGGGGGCAGGGAATTACAATGAGCAGTTCTTC.